Following are 3 T cell receptor beta chains from one sample sequenced in a study of CXCR3-negative and CXCR3-positive naive CD8 T cells. General study results and limits: A higher hydrophobicity marked the TRB CDR3s of CXCR3-positive naive cells versus CXCR3-negative naive cells.

No antigen is known for these receptors. Via 5' RACE with UMI labels, TRB cDNA libraries were prepared. No DNA is given; TCRdb re-called the 5' RACE reads and lists each CDR3 protein once. Its table records over 150,000 distinct CDR3 sequences. Material for sequencing was naive CXCR3+ CD8+ T cells from blood. Subset here: CD45RO-CCR7+CD27+CD95- naive CD8+ T cells expressing CXCR3 (TNR3+). Receptor source: a human donor in good health. Some clones in this sample may be carry-over from other donors' samples.

J is TRBJ2-7 and V is TRBV7-9. This CDR3 has 15 amino acids. CDR1 is SEHNR, CDR2 FQNEAQ, per germline (reference sequence). This CDR3 is CASSLGFGSSYEQYF.

This chain connects TRBV7-9 to TRBJ2-5; with no DNA, the TCRdb D assignment of TRBD1 cannot be verified. The CDR3 loop spans 14 amino acids. CDR1 and CDR2 (germline): SEHNR, FQNEAQ (reference sequence). CDR3 protein: CASSLAGTQETQCF.

The V and J genes are TRBV7-3 and TRBJ2-1. Germline V lookup: CDR1 SGHTA, CDR2 FQGTGA. CDR3 length: 13 amino acids. The CDR3 sequence is CASSLNGASEQFF.